The clone carrying this T cell receptor (beta chain) was seen at least ten times. The antigen is undetermined. Data came from immunoSEQ multiplex PCR; TCRdb stores just in-frame clones and leaves some out. In total the sample includes about 36,000 clones, none of them seen once. The CDR3 is made up of 17 amino acids. The J segment lost 0 bases and the V segment lost 4 bases, leaving 8 bases of the junction unmatched. CDR1 is SGHTA and CDR2 is FQGTGA in the germline V gene. The sample belongs to a study of T cells after posttransplantation cyclophosphamide. Study-wide points: Tissue-infiltrating T cells from skin or gut overlapped little with blood T cells. Recipient CMV seropositivity and CMV reactivation strongly tracked TRB clonality. Donor CD8+ memory clones often dominated recipient blood repertoires at later times.

Sample: PBMCs. This clonotype was sampled from a girl aged 10-17 years in good health, CMV-negative, and a related stem cell transplant donor. The rearrangement links TRBV7-3 to TRBJ2-2; 7 bases line up with TRBD1. In nucleotides, the CDR3 is TGTGCCAGCAGCTCTCCCCCCGGGACAGCGAACACCGGGGAGCTGTTTTTT. Protein product: CASSSPPGTANTGELFF.